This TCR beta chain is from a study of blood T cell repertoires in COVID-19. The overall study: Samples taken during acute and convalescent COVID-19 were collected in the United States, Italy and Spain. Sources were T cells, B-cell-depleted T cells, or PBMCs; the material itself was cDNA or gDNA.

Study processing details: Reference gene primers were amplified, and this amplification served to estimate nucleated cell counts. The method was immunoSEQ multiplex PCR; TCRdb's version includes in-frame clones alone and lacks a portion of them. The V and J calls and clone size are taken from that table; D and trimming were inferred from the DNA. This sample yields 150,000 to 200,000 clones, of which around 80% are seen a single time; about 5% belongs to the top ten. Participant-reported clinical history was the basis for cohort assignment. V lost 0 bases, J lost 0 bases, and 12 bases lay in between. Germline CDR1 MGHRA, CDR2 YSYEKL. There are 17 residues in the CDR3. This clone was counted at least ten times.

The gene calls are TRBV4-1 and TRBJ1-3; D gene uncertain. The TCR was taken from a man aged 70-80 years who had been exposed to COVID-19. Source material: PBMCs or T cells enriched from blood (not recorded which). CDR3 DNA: TGCGCCAGCAGCCAAGATTCGGTCTTAAGCTCTGGAAACACCATATATTTT. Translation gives CASSQDSVLSSGNTIYF.